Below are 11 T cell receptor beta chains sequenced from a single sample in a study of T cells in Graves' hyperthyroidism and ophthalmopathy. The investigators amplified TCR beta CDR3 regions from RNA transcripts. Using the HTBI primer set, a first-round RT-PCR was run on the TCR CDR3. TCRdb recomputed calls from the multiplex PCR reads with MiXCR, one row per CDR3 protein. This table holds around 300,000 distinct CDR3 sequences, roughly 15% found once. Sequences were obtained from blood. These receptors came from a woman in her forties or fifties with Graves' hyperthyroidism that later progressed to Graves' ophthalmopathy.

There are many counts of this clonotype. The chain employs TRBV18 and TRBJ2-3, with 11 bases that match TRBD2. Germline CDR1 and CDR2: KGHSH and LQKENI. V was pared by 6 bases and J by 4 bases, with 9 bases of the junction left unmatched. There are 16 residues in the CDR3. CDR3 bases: TGTGCCAGCTCGCCCGTTACTAGCGGGAGTGCAGATACGCAGTATTTT. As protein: CASSPVTSGSADTQYF.

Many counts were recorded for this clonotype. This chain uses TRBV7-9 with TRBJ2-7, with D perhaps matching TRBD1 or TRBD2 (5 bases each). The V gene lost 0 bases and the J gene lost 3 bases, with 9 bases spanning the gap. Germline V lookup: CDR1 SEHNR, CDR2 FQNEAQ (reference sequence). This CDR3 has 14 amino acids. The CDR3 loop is CASSLATADYEQYF. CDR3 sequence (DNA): TGTGCCAGCAGCTTAGCGACAGCGGACTACGAGCAGTACTTC.

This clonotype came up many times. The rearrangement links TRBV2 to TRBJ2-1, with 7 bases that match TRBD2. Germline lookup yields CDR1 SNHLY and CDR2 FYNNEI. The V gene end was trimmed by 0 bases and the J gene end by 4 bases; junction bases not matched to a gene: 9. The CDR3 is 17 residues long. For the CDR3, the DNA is TGTGCCAGCAGTGAAGCTACTCTAGCGGCCGGATACAATGAGCAGTTCTTC. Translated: CASSEATLAAGYNEQFF.

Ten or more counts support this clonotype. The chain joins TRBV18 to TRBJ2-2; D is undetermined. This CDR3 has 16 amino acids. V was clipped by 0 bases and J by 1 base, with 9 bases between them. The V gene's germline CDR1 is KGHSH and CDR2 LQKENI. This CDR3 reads CASSPPARRNTGELFF. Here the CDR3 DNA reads TGTGCCAGCTCACCACCCGCGCGGCGGAACACCGGGGAGCTGTTTTTT.

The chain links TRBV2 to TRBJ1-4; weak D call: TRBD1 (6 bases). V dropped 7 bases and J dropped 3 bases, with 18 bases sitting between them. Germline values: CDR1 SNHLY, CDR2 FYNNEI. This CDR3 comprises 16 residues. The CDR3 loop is CASTAFPDSPNEKLFF. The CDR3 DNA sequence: TGTGCCAGCACCGCCTTCCCGGACAGCCCTAATGAAAAACTGTTTTTT. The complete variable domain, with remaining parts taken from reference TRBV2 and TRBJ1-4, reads EPEVTQTPSHQVTQMGQEVILRCVPISNHLYFYWYRQILGQKVEFLVSFYNNEISEKSEIFDDQFSVERPDGSNFTLKIRSTKLEDSAMYFCASTAFPDSPNEKLFFGSGTQLSVL.

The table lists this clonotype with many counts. The CDR3 reads CASSLWPSRSYEQYF. CDR3 in DNA: TGTGCCAGCAGTTTATGGCCTAGCCGGTCTTACGAGCAGTACTTC. The J gene is TRBJ2-7, the V gene TRBV12-3 or TRBV12-4; maybe TRBD2 (5 bases). V dropped 2 bases and J dropped 4 bases, with 15 bases sitting between them. This CDR3 comprises 15 residues.

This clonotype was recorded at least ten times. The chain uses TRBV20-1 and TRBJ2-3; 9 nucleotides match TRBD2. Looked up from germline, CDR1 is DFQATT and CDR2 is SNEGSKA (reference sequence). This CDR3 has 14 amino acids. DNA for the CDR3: TGCAGCACATTAGCGGGAGTCGGCACAGATACGCAGTATTTT. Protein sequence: CSTLAGVGTDTQYF.

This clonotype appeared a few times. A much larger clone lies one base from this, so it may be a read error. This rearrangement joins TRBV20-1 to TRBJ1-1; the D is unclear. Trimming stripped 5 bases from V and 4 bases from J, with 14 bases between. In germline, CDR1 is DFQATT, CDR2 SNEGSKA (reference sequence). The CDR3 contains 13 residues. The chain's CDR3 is CSAYDNLSTEAFF. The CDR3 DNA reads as TGCAGTGCTTATGACAACTTGAGCACTGAAGCTTTCTTT.

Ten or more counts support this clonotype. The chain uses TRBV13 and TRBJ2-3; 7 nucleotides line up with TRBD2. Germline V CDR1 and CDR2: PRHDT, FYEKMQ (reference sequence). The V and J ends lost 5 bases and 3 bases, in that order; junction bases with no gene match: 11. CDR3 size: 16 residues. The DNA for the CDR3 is TGTGCCAGCAGCACCTGGCTCGGGGGGAGGACAGATACGCAGTATTTT. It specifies CASSTWLGGRTDTQYF.

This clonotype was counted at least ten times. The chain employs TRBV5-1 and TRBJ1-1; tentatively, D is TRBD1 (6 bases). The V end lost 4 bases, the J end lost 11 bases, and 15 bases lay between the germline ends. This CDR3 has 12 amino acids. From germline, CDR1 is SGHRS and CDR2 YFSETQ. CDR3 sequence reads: CASSGQLQGAFF. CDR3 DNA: TGCGCCAGCAGCGGACAGCTTCAAGGGGCTTTCTTT.

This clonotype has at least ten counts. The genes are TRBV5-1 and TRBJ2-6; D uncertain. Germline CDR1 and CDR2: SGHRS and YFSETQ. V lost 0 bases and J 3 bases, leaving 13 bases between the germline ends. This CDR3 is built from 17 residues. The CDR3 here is CASSLAYLGGGANVLTF. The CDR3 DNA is TGCGCCAGCAGCTTGGCCTATCTGGGCGGTGGGGCCAACGTCCTGACTTTC.